This TCR beta chain is from a study of molecular identifiers for immune sequencing clone quantification. This clonotype came up a few times. Its antigen is not known. Using its own MiXCR run on the PCR reads, TCRdb lists one record per CDR3 protein. The sample shows about half a million distinct CDR3 sequences, around 23% of them seen only once. With 0 bases removed from V and 2 bases from J, the gap between germline ends came to 17 bases. The CDR3 has 17 amino acids. Germline V gives CDR1 LGHNA, CDR2 YSLEER. Whole-study findings and limits: In a background of about 1 million naive cells, spiked Jurkat TCR RNA from one cell was reportedly detectable. In naive cells, clones above 20 RNA copies held under 1% of molecules, whereas in effector cells they held over 98%. Molecules of identical TCR sharing a barcode could underestimate highly expanded clone sizes.

The source is a human donor in good health. Some libraries in this study had Jurkat cell RNA spiked in. The sample comprised naive CD8+ T cells from blood, with Jurkat cell RNA spiked in. Subset described: FACS-sorted CD8+CD4-CCR7+CD45RA+ naive T cells. V gene TRBV4-3 combines with J gene TRBJ2-7; D is perhaps TRBD2 (5 bases). In nucleotides, the CDR3 is TGCGCCAGCAGCCAAGATCTGAGGAGGACCCCCCCCTACGAGCAGTACTTC. Translation gives CASSQDLRRTPPYEQYF.